These 21 T cell receptor beta chains originate from one sample sequenced in a study of cytomegalovirus exposure and HLA in healthy donors. Using immunoSEQ multiplex PCR, the repertoire was profiled, and TCRdb retains in-frame clones only, with some absent. The top ten hold about 6% of the sample, which has about 200,000 clones, 70% to 90% seen once. What was sequenced was PBMCs. Source of these receptors: a woman aged 18 to 35 in good health and CMV-seronegative.

V is TRBV19 and J is TRBJ2-7; D gene uncertain. CDR3 size: 15 residues. Trimming cost V 3 bases and J 2 bases, with 14 bases left between them. Germline V gene lookup returns CDR1 LNHDA and CDR2 SQIVND (reference sequence). CDR3 nucleotides: TGTGCCAGTAGTATGGCTCCGAGCTTGGCCTACGAGCAGTACTTC. Amino acid sequence: CASSMAPSLAYEQYF. Full variable domain (rest looked up from reference TRBV19 and TRBJ2-7): DGGITQSPKYLFRKEGQNVTLSCEQNLNHDAMYWYRQDPGQGLRLIYYSQIVNDFQKGDIAEGYSVSREKKESFPLTVTSAQKNPTAFYLCASSMAPSLAYEQYFGPGTRLTVT.

This sequence joins TRBV4-1 and TRBJ1-2; D may be TRBD1 (6 bases). The CDR3 has 17 amino acids. The V gene's germline CDR1 is MGHRA and CDR2 YSYEKL. Deletions cut 1 base from V and 4 bases from J, with 19 bases between. The CDR3 nucleotides read TGCGCCAGCAGCCAAGGCCCGGATGGGGGGCTGGTCTATGGCTACACCTTC. It specifies CASSQGPDGGLVYGYTF.

This CDR3 is CASRVQGGSNQPQHF. The CDR3 DNA reads TGTGCCAGCAGGGTACAGGGAGGAAGCAATCAGCCCCAGCATTTT. This chain uses TRBV2 with TRBJ1-5; D is possibly TRBD1 (6 bases). The V and J ends lost 6 bases and 1 base respectively, with 13 bases between them. Germline V gives CDR1 SNHLY, CDR2 FYNNEI. The CDR3 spans 15 residues.

The chain recombines TRBV28 with TRBJ1-5; 7 bases match TRBD1. This CDR3 is built from 15 residues. With 5 bases clipped from V and 4 bases from J, the junction kept 8 bases outside the gene matches. The germline gives CDR1 MDHEN, CDR2 SYDVKM. CDR3 amino acids: CASSKGGLGNQPQHF. Here the CDR3 DNA reads TGTGCCAGCAGTAAAGGGGGCTTAGGGAATCAGCCCCAGCATTTT.

The chain is built from TRBV30 and TRBJ1-2; D not certain. V was pared by 0 bases and J by 3 bases, with 14 bases between. Per germline, CDR1 GTSNPN and CDR2 SVGIG (reference sequence). The CDR3 loop spans 15 amino acids. The CDR3 spells CAWSVSVRADYGYTF. The CDR3 DNA reads TGTGCCTGGAGTGTATCCGTCAGAGCGGACTATGGCTACACCTTC.

The V and J genes are TRBV9 and TRBJ1-5; a possible D gene is TRBD1 (5 bases). V shed 0 bases and J shed 7 bases, with 17 bases lying between them. Germline loops: CDR1 SGDLS, CDR2 YYNGEE. This CDR3 comprises 16 residues. The CDR3: CASSVGDQGRYQPQHF. The DNA for the CDR3 is TGTGCCAGCAGCGTAGGCGATCAGGGCCGATACCAGCCCCAGCATTTT.

This clone was picked up one time. The chain carries TRBV4-1 and TRBJ1-4, with D uncertain. V lost 7 bases and J lost 5, with 17 bases in between. The CDR3 contains 15 residues. The V gene's germline CDR1 is MGHRA and CDR2 YSYEKL. Here the CDR3 reads CASTRWGLMNEKLFF. DNA for the CDR3: TGCGCCAGCACCCGTTGGGGTCTGATGAATGAAAAACTGTTTTTT.

This clone was counted only a few times. This chain links TRBV18 with TRBJ2-3, with D unclear. The V and J ends lost 4 bases and 2 bases respectively, with 4 bases between them. The CDR3 is 12 amino acids. CDR1 and CDR2 (germline): KGHSH, LQKENI. CDR3 loop: CASSRDTDTQYF. The CDR3 nucleotides are TGTGCCAGCTCACGGGACACAGATACGCAGTATTTT.

V usage is TRBV6-1 and J usage is TRBJ2-3, with D possibly being TRBD1 (6 bases). The CDR3 has 14 amino acids. V was pared by 3 bases and J by 3 bases, with 10 bases between. Germline CDR1 is MNHNS and CDR2 is SASEGT. Here the CDR3 reads CASSDQGPTDTQYF. For the CDR3, the DNA is TGTGCCAGCAGTGATCAGGGGCCTACAGATACGCAGTATTTT.

The chain recombines TRBV29-1 with TRBJ2-5; D gene uncertain. V was pared by 8 bases and J by 7 bases, with 11 bases between. Germline V gives CDR1 SQVTM, CDR2 ANQGSEA. This CDR3 contains 10 residues. The CDR3 reads CSLKEGTQYF. The CDR3 region has the DNA TGCAGCCTAAAGGAAGGGACCCAGTACTTC.

V gene TRBV10-1 combines with J gene TRBJ2-7; D could derive from TRBD1 or TRBD2 (5 bases each). V was trimmed by 2 bases and J by 0 bases, leaving 11 bases between them. The germline gives CDR1 WNHNN, CDR2 SYGVQD (reference sequence). CDR3 length: 15 amino acids. CDR3 sequence (DNA): TGCGCCAGCAGTGAGGAGGGGAAAGGCTCCTACGAGCAGTACTTC. This gives the protein CASSEEGKGSYEQYF.

DNA of the CDR3: TGTGCCAGCAGACGTACAGGGGGCGCCTACAATGAGCAGTTCTTC. This codes for CASRRTGGAYNEQFF. J is TRBJ2-1 and V is TRBV11-2; 9 bases map to TRBD1. The CDR3 spans 15 residues. With 6 bases clipped from V and 2 bases from J, the junction kept 5 bases outside the gene matches. Germline CDR1 and CDR2: SGHAT and FQNNGV.

V usage is TRBV11-2 and J usage is TRBJ1-3; no clear D. Germline V CDR1 and CDR2: SGHAT, FQNNGV. V dropped 3 bases and J dropped 0 bases, with 18 bases sitting between them. CDR3 length equals 18 residues. CDR3 amino acids: CASSFRREGKISGNTIYF. In DNA form, the CDR3 reads TGTGCCAGCAGCTTTCGGCGGGAGGGCAAGATCTCTGGAAACACCATATATTTT.

Notes on this clone: Different DNA sequences within this sample yield the same CDR3. V and J are TRBV6-1 and TRBJ2-6, with D maybe TRBD2 (6 bases). CDR3 length: 15 residues. V was cut by 8 bases and J by 0 bases, with 11 bases left in between. CDR1 and CDR2 (germline): MNHNS, SASEGT. In nucleotides, the CDR3 is TGTGCCAGCCGGCGGGGCTCCTCTGGGGCCAACGTCCTGACTTTC. Amino acid sequence: CASRRGSSGANVLTF.

The chain uses TRBV18 and TRBJ2-7; 8 nucleotides match TRBD1. Trimming took 3 bases from V and 6 from J; bases not matched to a gene: 16. Per the germline V gene, CDR1 is KGHSH and CDR2 is LQKENI. The CDR3 runs to 17 residues. CDR3 nucleotide sequence: TGTGCCAGCTCACCTCTAGCCGGACAGGGACGTCCCCGCGAGCAGTACTTC. It codes for CASSPLAGQGRPREQYF. Supplemented by reference TRBV18 and TRBJ2-7, the full variable domain reads NAGVMQNPRHLVRRRGQEARLRCSPMKGHSHVYWYRQLPEEGLKFMVYLQKENIIDESGMPKERFSAEFPKEGPSILRIQQVVRGDSAAYFCASSPLAGQGRPREQYFGPGTRLTVT.

The chain employs TRBV27 and TRBJ1-1; a weak D match, TRBD1 (5 bases). The V gene's germline CDR1 is MNHEY and CDR2 SMNVEV (reference sequence). V gave up 4 bases and J gave up 3 bases, with 18 bases separating them. The CDR3 has 16 residues. CDR3 DNA sequence: TGTGCCAGCAGTTCACGGGACCCCGAGGAGTACACTGAAGCTTTCTTT. As protein: CASSSRDPEEYTEAFF.

The V gene is TRBV7-9, the J gene TRBJ1-6; 9 bases are shared with TRBD1. V gave up 5 bases and J gave up 5 bases; unmatched junction bases: 7. The germline V gene encodes CDR1 SEHNR and CDR2 FQNEAQ (reference sequence). The CDR3 is 16 residues long. The CDR3 bases are TGTGCCAGCAGCCTCGGACAGGGGAATAATAATTCACCCCTCCACTTT. Translation gives CASSLGQGNNNSPLHF.

This CDR3 is CSVDTGANSYNEQFF. In DNA form, the CDR3 reads TGCAGCGTAGATACAGGGGCCAACTCCTACAATGAGCAGTTCTTC. This chain uses TRBV29-1 with TRBJ2-1, with 7 bases that match TRBD1. Germline CDR1 is SQVTM and CDR2 is ANQGSEA. This CDR3 is built from 15 residues. V lost 6 bases and J lost 0; bases outside the gene matches: 8.

This sequence joins TRBV7-9 and TRBJ1-5, with D possibly being TRBD1 (5 bases). The CDR3 contains 12 residues. The ends were cut back, 7 bases at V and 4 bases at J, with 8 bases in the middle. Germline assignment: CDR1 SEHNR and CDR2 FQNEAQ (reference sequence). The CDR3 is CASTWGNQPQHF. The CDR3 nucleotides read TGTGCCAGCACCTGGGGGAATCAGCCCCAGCATTTT.

The CDR3, as DNA: TGTGCCTGGAGTACAAGCCCCTACGAGCAGTACTTC. Translated, it gives CAWSTSPYEQYF. This chain joins TRBV30 and TRBJ2-7; no clear D. V lost 2 bases to trimming and J lost 2 bases, with 7 bases between them. The CDR3 has 12 residues. CDR1 GTSNPN and CDR2 SVGIG come from the germline V gene (reference sequence).

The V gene is TRBV5-1, the J gene TRBJ2-6; 7 nucleotides line up with TRBD1. J lost 4 bases, V lost 0 bases, and 7 bases had no gene match. Germline V gives CDR1 SGHRS, CDR2 YFSETQ. The CDR3 contains 17 residues. CDR3 coding DNA: TGCGCCAGCAGCTTGGGTAGACAGGGTGGAGGGGCCAACGTCCTGACTTTC. It specifies CASSLGRQGGGANVLTF.